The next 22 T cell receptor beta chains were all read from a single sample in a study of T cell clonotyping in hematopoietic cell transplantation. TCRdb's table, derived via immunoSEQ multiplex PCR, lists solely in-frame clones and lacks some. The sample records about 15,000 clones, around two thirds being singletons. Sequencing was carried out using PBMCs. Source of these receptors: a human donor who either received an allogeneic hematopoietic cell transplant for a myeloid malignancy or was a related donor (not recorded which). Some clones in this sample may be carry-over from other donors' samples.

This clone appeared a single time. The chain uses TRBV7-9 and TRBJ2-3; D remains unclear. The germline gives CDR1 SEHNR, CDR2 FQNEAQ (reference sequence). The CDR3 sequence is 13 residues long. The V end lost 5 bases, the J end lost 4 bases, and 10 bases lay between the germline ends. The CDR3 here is CASSTTQPDTQYF. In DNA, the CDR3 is TGTGCCAGCAGCACGACCCAGCCAGATACGCAGTATTTT.

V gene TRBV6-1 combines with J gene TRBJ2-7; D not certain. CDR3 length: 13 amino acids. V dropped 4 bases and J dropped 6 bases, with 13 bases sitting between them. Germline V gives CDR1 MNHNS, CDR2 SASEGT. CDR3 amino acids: CASSAKGTGEQYF. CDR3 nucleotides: TGTGCCAGCAGTGCTAAGGGAACGGGCGAGCAGTACTTC.

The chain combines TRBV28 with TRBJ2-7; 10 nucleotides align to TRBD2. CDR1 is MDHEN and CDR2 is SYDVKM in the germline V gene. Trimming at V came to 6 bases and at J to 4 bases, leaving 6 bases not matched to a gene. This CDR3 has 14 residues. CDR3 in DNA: TGTGCCAGCAGCCAAACTAGCGGGAAGTACGAGCAGTACTTC. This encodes CASSQTSGKYEQYF.

CDR3 DNA sequence: TGTGCCTGGAGTGTCGGGAGGGGCTCTGAAGCTTTCTTT. Its protein is CAWSVGRGSEAFF. V and J are TRBV30 and TRBJ1-1; maybe TRBD1 (5 bases). The V gene lost 0 bases and the J gene lost 6 bases, with 11 bases spanning the gap. Germline lookup yields CDR1 GTSNPN and CDR2 SVGIG (reference sequence). There are 13 residues in the CDR3.

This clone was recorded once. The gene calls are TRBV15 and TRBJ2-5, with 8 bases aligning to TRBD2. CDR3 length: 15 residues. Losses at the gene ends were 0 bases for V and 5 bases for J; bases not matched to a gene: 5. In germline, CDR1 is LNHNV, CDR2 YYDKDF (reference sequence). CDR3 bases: TGTGCCACCAGCAGAGATAGGGGACTAGGGGAGACCCAGTACTTC. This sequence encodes CATSRDRGLGETQYF.

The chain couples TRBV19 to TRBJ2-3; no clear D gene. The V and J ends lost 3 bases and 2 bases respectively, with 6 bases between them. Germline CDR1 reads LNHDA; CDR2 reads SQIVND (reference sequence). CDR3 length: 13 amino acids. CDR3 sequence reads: CASSMGYTDTQYF. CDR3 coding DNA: TGTGCCAGTAGTATGGGCTACACAGATACGCAGTATTTT. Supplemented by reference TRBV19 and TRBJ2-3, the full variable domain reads DGGITQSPKYLFRKEGQNVTLSCEQNLNHDAMYWYRQDPGQGLRLIYYSQIVNDFQKGDIAEGYSVSREKKESFPLTVTSAQKNPTAFYLCASSMGYTDTQYFGPGTRLTVL.

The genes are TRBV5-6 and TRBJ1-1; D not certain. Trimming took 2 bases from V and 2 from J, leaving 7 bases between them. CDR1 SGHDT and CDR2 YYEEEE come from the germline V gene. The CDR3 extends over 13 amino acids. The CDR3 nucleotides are TGTGCCAGCAGCTTCTCGGGAAACACTGAAGCTTTCTTT. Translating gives CASSFSGNTEAFF.

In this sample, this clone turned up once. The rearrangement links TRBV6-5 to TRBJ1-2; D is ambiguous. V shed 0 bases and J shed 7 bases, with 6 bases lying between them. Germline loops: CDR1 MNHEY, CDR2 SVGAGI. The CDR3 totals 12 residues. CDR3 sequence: CASSYSPGGYTF. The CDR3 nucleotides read TGTGCCAGCAGTTACTCACCGGGTGGCTACACCTTC.

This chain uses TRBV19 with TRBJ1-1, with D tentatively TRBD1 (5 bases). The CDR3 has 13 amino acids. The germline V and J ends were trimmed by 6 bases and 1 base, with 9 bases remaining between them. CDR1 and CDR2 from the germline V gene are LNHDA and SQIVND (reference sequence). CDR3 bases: TGTGCCAGTAGCCTGGGGGAGAACACTGAAGCTTTCTTT. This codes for CASSLGENTEAFF.

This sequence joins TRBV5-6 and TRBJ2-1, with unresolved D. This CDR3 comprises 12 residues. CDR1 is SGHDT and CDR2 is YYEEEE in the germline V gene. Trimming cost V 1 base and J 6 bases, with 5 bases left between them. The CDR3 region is CASSLNGNEQFF. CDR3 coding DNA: TGTGCCAGCAGCTTGAATGGCAATGAGCAGTTCTTC.

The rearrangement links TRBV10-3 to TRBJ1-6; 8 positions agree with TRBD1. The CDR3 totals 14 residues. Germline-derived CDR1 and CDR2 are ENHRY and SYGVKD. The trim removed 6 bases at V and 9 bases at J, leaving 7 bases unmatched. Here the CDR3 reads CAIRSGTGTSPLHF. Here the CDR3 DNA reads TGTGCCATCAGATCCGGGACAGGTACTTCACCCCTCCACTTT.

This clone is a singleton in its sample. CDR3 coding DNA: TGTGCCAGCAGCTTAGCGGGGCAGCTCACAGATACGCAGTATTTT. Translation gives CASSLAGQLTDTQYF. The chain carries TRBV7-2 and TRBJ2-3, with a possible D match to TRBD1 (5 bases). V lost 0 bases to trimming and J lost 2 bases, with 9 bases between them. Germline V gives CDR1 SGHTA, CDR2 FQGNSA. The CDR3 covers 15 residues.

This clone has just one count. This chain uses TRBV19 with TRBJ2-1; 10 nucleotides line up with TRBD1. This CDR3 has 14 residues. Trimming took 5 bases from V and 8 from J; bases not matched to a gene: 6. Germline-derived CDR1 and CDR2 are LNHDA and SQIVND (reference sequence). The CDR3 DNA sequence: TGTGCCAGTAGTGTGGACAGGGGGAGGGATGAGCAGTTCTTC. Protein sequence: CASSVDRGRDEQFF. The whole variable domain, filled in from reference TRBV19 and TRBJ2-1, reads DGGITQSPKYLFRKEGQNVTLSCEQNLNHDAMYWYRQDPGQGLRLIYYSQIVNDFQKGDIAEGYSVSREKKESFPLTVTSAQKNPTAFYLCASSVDRGRDEQFFGPGTRLTVL.

CDR3: CASRLGPDEKLFF. CDR3 DNA sequence: TGTGCCAGCAGGTTAGGACCGGATGAAAAACTGTTTTTT. The genes are TRBV6-5 and TRBJ1-4; D is ambiguous. Trimming shortened V by 6 bases and J by 6 bases, and 11 bases separated the two germline ends. The CDR3 is 13 residues long. The germline CDR1 and CDR2 sequences are MNHEY and SVGAGI.

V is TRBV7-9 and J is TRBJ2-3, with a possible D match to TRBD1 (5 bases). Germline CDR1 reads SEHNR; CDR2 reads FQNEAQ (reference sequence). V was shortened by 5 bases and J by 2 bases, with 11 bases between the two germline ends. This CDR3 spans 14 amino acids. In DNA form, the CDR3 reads TGTGCCAGCAGCCCTTCAGGGAACACAGATACGCAGTATTTT. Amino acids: CASSPSGNTDTQYF.

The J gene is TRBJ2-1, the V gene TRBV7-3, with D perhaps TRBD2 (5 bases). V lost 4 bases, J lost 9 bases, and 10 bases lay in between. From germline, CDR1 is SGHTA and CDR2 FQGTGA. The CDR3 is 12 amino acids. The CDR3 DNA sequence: TGTGCCAGCAGCTCCGGCCGGGGTGAGCAGTTCTTC. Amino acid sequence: CASSSGRGEQFF.

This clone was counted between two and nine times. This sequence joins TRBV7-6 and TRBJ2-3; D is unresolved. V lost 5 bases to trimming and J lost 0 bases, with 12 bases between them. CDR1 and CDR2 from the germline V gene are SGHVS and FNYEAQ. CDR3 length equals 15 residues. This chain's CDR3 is CASSRTIFSTDTQYF. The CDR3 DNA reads TGTGCCAGCAGCCGAACAATCTTTAGCACAGATACGCAGTATTTT.

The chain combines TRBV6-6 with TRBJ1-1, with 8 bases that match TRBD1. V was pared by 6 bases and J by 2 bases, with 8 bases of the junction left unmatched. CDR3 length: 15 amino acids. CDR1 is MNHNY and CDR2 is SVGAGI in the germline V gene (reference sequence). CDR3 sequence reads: CASRGEDRANTEAFF. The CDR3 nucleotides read TGTGCCAGCAGGGGTGAGGACAGGGCTAACACTGAAGCTTTCTTT.

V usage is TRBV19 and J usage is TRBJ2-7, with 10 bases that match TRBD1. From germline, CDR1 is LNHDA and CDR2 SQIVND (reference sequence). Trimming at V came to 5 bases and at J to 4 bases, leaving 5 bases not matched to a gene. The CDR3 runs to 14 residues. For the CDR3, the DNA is TGTGCCAGTAGTGCCGGGACAGGGGAGTACGAGCAGTACTTC. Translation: CASSAGTGEYEQYF.

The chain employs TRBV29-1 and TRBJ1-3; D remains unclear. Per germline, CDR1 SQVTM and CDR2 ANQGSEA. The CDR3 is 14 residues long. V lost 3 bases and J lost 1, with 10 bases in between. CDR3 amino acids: CSVDPNSSGNTIYF. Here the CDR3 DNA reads TGCAGCGTTGATCCCAACTCTTCTGGAAACACCATATATTTT.

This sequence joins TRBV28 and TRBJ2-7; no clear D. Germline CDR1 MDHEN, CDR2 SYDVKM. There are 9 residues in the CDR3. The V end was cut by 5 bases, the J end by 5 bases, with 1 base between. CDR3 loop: CASSNEQYF. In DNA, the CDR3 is TGTGCCAGCAGTAACGAGCAGTACTTC.

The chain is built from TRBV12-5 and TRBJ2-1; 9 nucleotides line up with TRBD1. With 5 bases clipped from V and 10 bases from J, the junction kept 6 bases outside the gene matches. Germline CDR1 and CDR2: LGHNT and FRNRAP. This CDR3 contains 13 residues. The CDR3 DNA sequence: TGTGCTAGTGGTCCGGACAGGGGAAGAGAGCAGTTCTTC. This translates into CASGPDRGREQFF.